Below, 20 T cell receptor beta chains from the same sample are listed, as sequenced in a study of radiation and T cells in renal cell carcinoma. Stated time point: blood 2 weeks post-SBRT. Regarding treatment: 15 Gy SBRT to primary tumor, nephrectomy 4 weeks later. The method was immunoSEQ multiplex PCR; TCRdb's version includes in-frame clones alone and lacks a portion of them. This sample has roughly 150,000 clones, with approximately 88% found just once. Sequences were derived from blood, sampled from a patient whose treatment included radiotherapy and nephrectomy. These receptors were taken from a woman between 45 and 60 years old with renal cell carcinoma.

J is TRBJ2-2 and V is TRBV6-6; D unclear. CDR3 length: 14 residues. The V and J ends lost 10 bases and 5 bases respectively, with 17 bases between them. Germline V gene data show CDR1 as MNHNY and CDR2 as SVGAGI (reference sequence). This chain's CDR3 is CAILPRVGTGELFF. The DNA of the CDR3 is TGTGCCATTCTCCCAAGGGTGGGAACCGGGGAGCTGTTTTTT.

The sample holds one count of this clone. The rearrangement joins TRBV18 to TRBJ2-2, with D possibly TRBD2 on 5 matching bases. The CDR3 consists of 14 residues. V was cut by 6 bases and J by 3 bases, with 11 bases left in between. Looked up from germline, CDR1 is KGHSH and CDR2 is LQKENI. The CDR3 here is CASSLARDTGELFF. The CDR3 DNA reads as TGTGCCAGCTCGTTGGCGAGGGACACCGGGGAGCTGTTTTTT.

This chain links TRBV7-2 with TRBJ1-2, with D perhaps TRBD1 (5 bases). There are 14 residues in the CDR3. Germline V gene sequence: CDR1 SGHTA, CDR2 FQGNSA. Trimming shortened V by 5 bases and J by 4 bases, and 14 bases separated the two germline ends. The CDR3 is CASSPEGHGYGYTF. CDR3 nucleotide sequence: TGTGCCAGCAGCCCCGAGGGGCACGGCTATGGCTACACCTTC. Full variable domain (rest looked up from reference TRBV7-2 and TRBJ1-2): GAGVSQSPSNKVTEKGKDVELRCDPISGHTALYWYRQSLGQGLEFLIYFQGNSAPDKSGLPSDRFSAERTGGSVSTLTIQRTQQEDSAVYLCASSPEGHGYGYTFGSGTRLTVV.

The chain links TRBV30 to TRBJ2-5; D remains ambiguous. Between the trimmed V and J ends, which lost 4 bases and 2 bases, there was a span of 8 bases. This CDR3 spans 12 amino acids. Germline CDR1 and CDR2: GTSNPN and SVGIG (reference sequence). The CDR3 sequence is CAWTPGQETQYF. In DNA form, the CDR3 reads TGTGCCTGGACCCCTGGTCAAGAGACCCAGTACTTC.

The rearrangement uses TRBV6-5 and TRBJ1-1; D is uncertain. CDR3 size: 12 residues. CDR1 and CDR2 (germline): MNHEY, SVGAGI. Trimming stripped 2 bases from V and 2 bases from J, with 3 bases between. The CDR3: CASSYANTEAFF. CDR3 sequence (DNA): TGTGCCAGCAGTTACGCCAACACTGAAGCTTTCTTT.

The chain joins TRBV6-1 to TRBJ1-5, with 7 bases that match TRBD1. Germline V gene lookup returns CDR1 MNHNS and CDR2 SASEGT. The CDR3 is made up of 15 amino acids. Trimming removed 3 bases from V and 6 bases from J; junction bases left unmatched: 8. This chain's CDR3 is CASSDNRGWSQPQHF. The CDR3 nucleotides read TGTGCCAGCAGTGACAACAGGGGATGGAGTCAGCCCCAGCATTTT.

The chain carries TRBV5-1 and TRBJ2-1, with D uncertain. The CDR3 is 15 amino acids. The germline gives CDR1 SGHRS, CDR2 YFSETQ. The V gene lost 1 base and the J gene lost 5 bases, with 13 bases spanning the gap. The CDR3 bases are TGCGCCAGCAGCTTGAGTTTTACAGCGAACAATGAGCAGTTCTTC. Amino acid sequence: CASSLSFTANNEQFF. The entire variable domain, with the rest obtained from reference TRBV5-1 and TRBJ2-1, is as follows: KAGVTQTPRYLIKTRGQQVTLSCSPISGHRSVSWYQQTPGQGLQFLFEYFSETQRNKGNFPGRFSGRQFSNSRSEMNVSTLELGDSALYLCASSLSFTANNEQFFGPGTRLTVL.

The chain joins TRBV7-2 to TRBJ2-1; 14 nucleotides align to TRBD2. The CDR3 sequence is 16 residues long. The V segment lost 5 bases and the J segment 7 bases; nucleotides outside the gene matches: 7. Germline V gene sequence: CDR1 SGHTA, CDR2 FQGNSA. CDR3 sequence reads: CASSRDGTSGGNEQFF. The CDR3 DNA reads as TGTGCCAGCAGCAGAGATGGGACTAGCGGGGGAAATGAGCAGTTCTTC.

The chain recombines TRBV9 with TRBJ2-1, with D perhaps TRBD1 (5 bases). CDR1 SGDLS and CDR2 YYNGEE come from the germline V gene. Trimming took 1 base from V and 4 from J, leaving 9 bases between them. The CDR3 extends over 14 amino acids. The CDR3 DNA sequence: TGTGCCAGCAGCGTACAGGGTCCTTACAATGAGCAGTTCTTC. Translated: CASSVQGPYNEQFF.

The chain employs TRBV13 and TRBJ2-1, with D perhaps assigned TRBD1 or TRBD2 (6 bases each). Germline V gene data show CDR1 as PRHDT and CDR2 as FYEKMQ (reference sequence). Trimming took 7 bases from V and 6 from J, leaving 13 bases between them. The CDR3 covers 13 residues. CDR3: CASTPEGVNEQFF. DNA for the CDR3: TGTGCCAGCACCCCGGAGGGGGTCAATGAGCAGTTCTTC.

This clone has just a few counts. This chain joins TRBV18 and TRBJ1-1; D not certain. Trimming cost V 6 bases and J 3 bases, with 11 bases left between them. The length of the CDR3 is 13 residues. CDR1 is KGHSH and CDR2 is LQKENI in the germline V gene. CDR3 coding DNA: TGTGCCAGCTCCACCGGCACAGACACTGAAGCTTTCTTT. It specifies CASSTGTDTEAFF.

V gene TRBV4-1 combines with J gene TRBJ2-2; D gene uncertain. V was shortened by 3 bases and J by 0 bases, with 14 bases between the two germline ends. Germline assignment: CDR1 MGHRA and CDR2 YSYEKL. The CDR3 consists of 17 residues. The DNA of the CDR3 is TGCGCCAGCAGCCACCTGGACCAGGTCCCGAACACCGGGGAGCTGTTTTTT. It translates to CASSHLDQVPNTGELFF.

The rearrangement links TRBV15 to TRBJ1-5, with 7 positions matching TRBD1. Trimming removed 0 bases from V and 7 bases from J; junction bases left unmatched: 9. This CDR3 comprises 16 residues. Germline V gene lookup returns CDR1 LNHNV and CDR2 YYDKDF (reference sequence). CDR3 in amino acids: CATSRDRARGRQPQHF. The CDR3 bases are TGTGCCACCAGCAGAGATAGGGCAAGGGGGCGACAGCCCCAGCATTTT.

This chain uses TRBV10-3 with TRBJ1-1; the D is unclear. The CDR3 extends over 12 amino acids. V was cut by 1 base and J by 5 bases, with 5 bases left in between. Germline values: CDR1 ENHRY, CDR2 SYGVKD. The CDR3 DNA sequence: TGTGCCATCAGTGAGTTACAGACTGAAGCTTTCTTT. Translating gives CAISELQTEAFF.

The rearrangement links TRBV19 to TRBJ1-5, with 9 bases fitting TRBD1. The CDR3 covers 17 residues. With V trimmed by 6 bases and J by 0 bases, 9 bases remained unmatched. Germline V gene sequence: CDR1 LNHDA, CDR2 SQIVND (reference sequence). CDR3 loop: CASSRSGTGSSNQPQHF. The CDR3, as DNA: TGTGCCAGTAGCAGATCCGGGACAGGGAGTAGCAATCAGCCCCAGCATTTT.

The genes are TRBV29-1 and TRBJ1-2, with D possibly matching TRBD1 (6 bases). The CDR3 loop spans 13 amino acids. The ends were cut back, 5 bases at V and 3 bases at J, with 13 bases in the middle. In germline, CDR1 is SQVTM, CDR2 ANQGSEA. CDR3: CSVRGAVYYGYTF. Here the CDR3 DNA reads TGCAGCGTTCGGGGGGCAGTCTACTATGGCTACACCTTC.

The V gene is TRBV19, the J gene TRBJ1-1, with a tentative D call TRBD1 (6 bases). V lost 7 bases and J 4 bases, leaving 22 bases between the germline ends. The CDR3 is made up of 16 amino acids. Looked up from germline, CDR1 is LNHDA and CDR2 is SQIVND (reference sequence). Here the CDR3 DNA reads TGTGCCAGTACCCCTGCAGGTGGGACATGGGGCACTGAAGCTTTCTTT. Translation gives CASTPAGGTWGTEAFF.

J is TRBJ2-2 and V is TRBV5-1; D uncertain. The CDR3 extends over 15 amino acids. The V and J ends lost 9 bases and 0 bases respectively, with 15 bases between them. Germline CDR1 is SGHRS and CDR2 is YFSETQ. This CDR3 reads CATQDVSANTGELFF. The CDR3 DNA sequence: TGCGCCACCCAGGACGTAAGCGCGAACACCGGGGAGCTGTTTTTT. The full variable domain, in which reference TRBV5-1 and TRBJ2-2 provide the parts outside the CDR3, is KAGVTQTPRYLIKTRGQQVTLSCSPISGHRSVSWYQQTPGQGLQFLFEYFSETQRNKGNFPGRFSGRQFSNSRSEMNVSTLELGDSALYLCATQDVSANTGELFFGEGSRLTVL.

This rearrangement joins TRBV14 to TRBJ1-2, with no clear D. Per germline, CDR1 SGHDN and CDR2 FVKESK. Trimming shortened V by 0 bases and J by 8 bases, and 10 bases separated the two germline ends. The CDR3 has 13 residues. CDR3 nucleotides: TGTGCCAGCAGCCAAGATACCTGGCAGGGCTACACCTTC. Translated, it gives CASSQDTWQGYTF.

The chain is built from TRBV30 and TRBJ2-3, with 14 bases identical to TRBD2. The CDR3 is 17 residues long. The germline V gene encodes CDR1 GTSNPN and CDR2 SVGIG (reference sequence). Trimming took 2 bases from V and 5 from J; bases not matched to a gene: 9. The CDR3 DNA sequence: TGTGCCTGGAGTCAAGGCCGACTAGCGGGGGGGGTAGATACGCAGTATTTT. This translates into CAWSQGRLAGGVDTQYF. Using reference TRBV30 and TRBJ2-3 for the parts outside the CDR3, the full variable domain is SQTIHQWPATLVQPVGSPLSLECTVEGTSNPNLYWYRQAAGRGLQLLFYSVGIGQISSEVPQNLSASRPQDRQFILSSKKLLLSDSGFYLCAWSQGRLAGGVDTQYFGPGTRLTVL.